This T cell receptor (beta chain) stems from a study of CD8 T cells in Susac syndrome. Notes on the study in general: Maximal CD8+ clonal expansion in Susac was observed within TEMRA cells and among active patients. Sixteen Susac-specific public clones were found in total CD8+ repertoires and about five in CD8+ TEMRA repertoires.

Germline trimming cut 5 bases from V and 2 bases from J; bases unmatched to any gene: 7. Germline values: CDR1 MNHEY, CDR2 SMNVEV (reference sequence). CDR3 size: 18 residues. Patients with Susac syndrome fulfilled recently defined diagnostic criteria for definite or probable disease. Negative isolation yielded CD8+ and CD4+ T cells; FACS enriched TEMRA cells. RNA, at about 0.45 to 1 ug, was reverse transcribed with random hexamers. One entry per CDR3 protein results from TCRdb running MiXCR on the immunoSEQ multiplex PCR reads. The sample contains 100,000 or so distinct CDR3 sequences, about 95% of which appear only once. Worth noting for this clonotype: What it recognizes is unknown.

The source is a human donor with Susac syndrome. Sequenced sample: CD8+ T cells from PBMCs. The chain is built from TRBV27 and TRBJ2-6; TRBD2 matches 12 bases. The CDR3 DNA reads TGTGCCAGCAGTAAATTGACTAGCGGGAGTACTGGGGCCAACGTCCTGACTTTC. This encodes CASSKLTSGSTGANVLTF.